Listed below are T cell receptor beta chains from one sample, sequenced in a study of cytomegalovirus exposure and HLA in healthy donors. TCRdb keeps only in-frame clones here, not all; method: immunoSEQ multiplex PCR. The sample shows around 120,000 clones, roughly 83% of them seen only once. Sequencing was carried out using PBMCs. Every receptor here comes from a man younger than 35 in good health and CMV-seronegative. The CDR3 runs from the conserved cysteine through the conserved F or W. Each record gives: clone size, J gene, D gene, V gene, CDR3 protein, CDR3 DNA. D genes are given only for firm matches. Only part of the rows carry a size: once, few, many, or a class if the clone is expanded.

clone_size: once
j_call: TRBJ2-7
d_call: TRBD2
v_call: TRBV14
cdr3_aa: CASSSPGLAGVTYEQYF
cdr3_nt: TGTGCCAGCAGCTCTCCGGGACTAGCGGGAGTTACCTACGAGCAGTACTTC

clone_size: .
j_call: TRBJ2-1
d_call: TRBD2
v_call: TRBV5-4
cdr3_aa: CASSPSGMIHNEQFF
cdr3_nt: TGTGCCAGCAGCCCTAGCGGGATGATTCACAATGAGCAGTTCTTC

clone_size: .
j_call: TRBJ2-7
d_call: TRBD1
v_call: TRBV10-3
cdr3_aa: CASSGQGSYEQYF
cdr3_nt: TGTGCCTCCTCGGGACAGGGTTCCTACGAGCAGTACTTC

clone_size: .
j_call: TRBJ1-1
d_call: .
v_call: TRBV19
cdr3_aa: CASSMGPVNTEAFF
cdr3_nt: TGTGCCAGTAGTATGGGGCCGGTAAACACTGAAGCTTTCTTT

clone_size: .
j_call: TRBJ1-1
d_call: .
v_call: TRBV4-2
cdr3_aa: CASSQVPLSTEAFF
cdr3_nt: TGTGCCAGCAGCCAAGTTCCGTTGAGCACTGAAGCTTTCTTT

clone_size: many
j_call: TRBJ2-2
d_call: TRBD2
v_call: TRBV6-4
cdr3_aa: CASTSGSTGELFF
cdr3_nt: TGTGCCAGCACTAGCGGGAGCACCGGGGAGCTGTTTTTT

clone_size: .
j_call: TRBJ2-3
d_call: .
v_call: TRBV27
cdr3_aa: CASSPRGLATTDTQYF
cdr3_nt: TGTGCCAGCAGCCCTAGGGGCCTAGCGACCACAGATACGCAGTATTTT

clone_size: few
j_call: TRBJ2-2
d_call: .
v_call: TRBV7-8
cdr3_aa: CASSLVEVGELFF
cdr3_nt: TGTGCCAGCAGCCTAGTCGAGGTCGGGGAGCTGTTTTTT

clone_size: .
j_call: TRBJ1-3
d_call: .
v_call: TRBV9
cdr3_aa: CASSVSGNTIYF
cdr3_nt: TGTGCCAGCAGCGTATCAGGAAACACCATATATTTT

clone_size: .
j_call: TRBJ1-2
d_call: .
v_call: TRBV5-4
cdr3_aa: CASSAGLAYGYTF
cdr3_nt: TGTGCCAGCAGCGCAGGGTTGGCCTATGGCTACACCTTC

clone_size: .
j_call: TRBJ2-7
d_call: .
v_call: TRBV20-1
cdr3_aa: CSAPIRGEQYF
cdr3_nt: TGCAGTGCTCCAATTCGAGGGGAGCAGTACTTC

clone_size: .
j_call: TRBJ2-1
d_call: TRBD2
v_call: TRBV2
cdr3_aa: CASSERTSGSNEQFF
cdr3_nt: TGTGCCAGCAGCGAAAGGACTAGCGGGAGTAATGAGCAGTTCTTC

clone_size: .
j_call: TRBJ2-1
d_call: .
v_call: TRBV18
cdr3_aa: CASSPRSSYNEQFF
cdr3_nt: TGTGCCAGCTCACCGAGGAGCTCCTACAATGAGCAGTTCTTC

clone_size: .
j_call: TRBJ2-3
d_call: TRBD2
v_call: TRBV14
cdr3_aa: CASSQVRGGVDTQYF
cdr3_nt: TGTGCCAGCAGCCAAGTGCGGGGGGGAGTGGATACGCAGTATTTT

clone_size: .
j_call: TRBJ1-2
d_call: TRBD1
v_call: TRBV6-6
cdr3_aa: CASRQGQGNYGYTF
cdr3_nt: TGTGCCAGCAGACAGGGGCAGGGGAACTATGGCTACACCTTC

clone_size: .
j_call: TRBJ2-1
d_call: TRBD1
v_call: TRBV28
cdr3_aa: CASRTGTGSDSSYNEQFF
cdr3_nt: TGTGCCAGCAGGACCGGGACAGGGTCCGACAGCTCCTACAATGAGCAGTTCTTC

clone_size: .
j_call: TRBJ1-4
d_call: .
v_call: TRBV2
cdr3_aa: CASSGRFENEKLFF
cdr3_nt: TGTGCCAGCAGTGGGAGATTTGAGAATGAAAAACTGTTTTTT

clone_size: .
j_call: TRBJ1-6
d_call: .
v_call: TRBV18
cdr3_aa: CASSPPVTGGVLPLHF
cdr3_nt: TGTGCCAGCTCACCACCGGTCACAGGTGGGGTACTCCCCCTCCACTTT

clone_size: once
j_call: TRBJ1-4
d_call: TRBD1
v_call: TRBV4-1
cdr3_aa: CASSYRGRLPEKLFF
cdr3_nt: TGCGCCAGCAGTTACAGGGGACGACTTCCTGAAAAACTGTTTTTT

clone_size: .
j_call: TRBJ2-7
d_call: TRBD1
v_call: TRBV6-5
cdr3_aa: CASSYSGTGSYEQYF
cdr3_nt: TGTGCCAGCAGCTACTCCGGGACAGGGTCCTACGAGCAGTACTTC

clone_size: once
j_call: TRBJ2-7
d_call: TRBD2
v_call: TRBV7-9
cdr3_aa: CASSNSGTLGEQYF
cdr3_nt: TGTGCCAGCAGCAATAGCGGGACCTTGGGCGAGCAGTACTTC

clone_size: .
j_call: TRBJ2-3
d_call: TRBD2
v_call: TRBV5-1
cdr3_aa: CASSLGTSGAADTQYF
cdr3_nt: TGCGCCAGCAGCTTGGGCACTAGCGGGGCGGCAGATACGCAGTATTTT

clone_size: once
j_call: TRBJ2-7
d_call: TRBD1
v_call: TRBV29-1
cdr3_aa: CSVEVVGQGLGEQYF
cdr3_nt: TGCAGCGTTGAAGTGGTGGGACAGGGACTCGGCGAGCAGTACTTC

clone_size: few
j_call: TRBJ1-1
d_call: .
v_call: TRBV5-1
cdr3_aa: CASSPREGGNTEAFF
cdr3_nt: TGCGCCAGCAGCCCCCGGGAAGGGGGGAACACTGAAGCTTTCTTT

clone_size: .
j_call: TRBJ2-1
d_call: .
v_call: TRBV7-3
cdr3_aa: CASSLDSGYNEQFF
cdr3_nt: TGTGCCAGCAGCTTGGACTCGGGCTACAATGAGCAGTTCTTC

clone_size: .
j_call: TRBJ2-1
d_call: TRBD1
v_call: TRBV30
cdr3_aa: CAWSQQGNEQFF
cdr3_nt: TGTGCCTGGAGCCAACAGGGGAACGAGCAGTTCTTC

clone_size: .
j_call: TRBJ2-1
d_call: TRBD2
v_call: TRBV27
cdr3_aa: CASSPGLAGIYNEQFF
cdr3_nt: TGTGCCAGCAGCCCGGGACTAGCGGGAATATACAATGAGCAGTTCTTC

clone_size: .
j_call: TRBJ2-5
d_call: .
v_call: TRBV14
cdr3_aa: CASSQSIQETQYF
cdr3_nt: TGTGCCAGCAGCCAATCAATTCAAGAGACCCAGTACTTC

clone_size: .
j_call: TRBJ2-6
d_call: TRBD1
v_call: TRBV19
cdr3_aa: CATSTGHFSGANVLTF
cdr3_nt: TGTGCCACCTCGACAGGGCACTTCTCTGGGGCCAACGTCCTGACTTTC

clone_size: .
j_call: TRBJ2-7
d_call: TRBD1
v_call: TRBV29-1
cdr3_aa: CSVVQGGTGAYEQYF
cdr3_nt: TGCAGCGTTGTTCAAGGAGGCACAGGGGCCTACGAGCAGTACTTC

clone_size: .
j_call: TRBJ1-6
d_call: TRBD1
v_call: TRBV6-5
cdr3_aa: CASNMDRTSSPLHF
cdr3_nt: TGTGCCAGCAATATGGACAGGACCAGTTCACCCCTCCACTTT

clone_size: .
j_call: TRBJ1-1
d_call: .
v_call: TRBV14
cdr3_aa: CASSPGVGSAFF
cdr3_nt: TGTGCCAGCAGCCCGGGGGTAGGGAGCGCTTTCTTT

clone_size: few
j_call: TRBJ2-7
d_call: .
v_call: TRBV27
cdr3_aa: CASSQSPGSSYEQYF
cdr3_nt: TGTGCCAGCAGTCAATCTCCAGGAAGCTCCTACGAGCAGTACTTC

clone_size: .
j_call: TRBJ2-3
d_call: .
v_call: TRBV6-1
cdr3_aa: CASSGSNGRAQYF
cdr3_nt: TGTGCCAGCAGTGGGAGTAATGGTCGTGCGCAGTATTTT

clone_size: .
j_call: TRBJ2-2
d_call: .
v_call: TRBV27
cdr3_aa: CASSFSRLNTGELFF
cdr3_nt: TGTGCCAGCAGTTTTTCGCGGCTAAACACCGGGGAGCTGTTTTTT

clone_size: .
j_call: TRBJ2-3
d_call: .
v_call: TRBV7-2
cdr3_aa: CASSLARASTDTQYF
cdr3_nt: TGTGCCAGCAGCTTAGCGAGGGCCAGCACAGATACGCAGTATTTT

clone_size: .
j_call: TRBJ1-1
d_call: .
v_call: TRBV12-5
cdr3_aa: CASGLVPPYLTGGTYTEAFF
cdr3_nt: TGTGCTAGTGGTTTGGTCCCTCCGTACTTGACCGGGGGGACCTACACTGAAGCTTTCTTT

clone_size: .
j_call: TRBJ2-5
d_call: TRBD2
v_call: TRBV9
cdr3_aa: CASSVANGRSETQYF
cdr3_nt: TGTGCCAGCAGCGTAGCGAACGGGAGGTCGGAGACCCAGTACTTC

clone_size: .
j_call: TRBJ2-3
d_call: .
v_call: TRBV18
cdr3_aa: CASSPGGLSTDTQYF
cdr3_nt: TGTGCCAGCTCACCTGGGGGACTTAGCACAGATACGCAGTATTTT

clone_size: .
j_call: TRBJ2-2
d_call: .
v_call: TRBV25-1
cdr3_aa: CASTGLTQNTGELFF
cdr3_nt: TGTGCCAGCACAGGACTAACGCAGAACACCGGGGAGCTGTTTTTT

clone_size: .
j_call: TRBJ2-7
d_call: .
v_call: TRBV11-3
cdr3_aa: CASSDGRVSYEQYF
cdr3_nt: TGTGCCAGCAGCGACGGCAGGGTCTCCTACGAGCAGTACTTC

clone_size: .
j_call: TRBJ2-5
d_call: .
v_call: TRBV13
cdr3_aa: CASSSTRGEETQYF
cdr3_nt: TGTGCCAGCAGCTCAACCAGGGGGGAAGAGACCCAGTACTTC

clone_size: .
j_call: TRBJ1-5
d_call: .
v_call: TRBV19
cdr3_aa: CASIWTGGVSGRQHF
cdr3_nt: TGTGCCAGTATATGGACGGGGGGAGTCTCGGGGCGACAGCATTTT